This is a list of T cell receptor beta chains from one sample in a study of CD8 T cells in Susac syndrome. TCRdb re-called the immunoSEQ multiplex PCR reads through MiXCR, storing one row per CDR3 protein. The data contain roughly 200,000 distinct CDR3 sequences, over 85% of them singletons. Sequenced material: CD4+ T cells from PBMCs. Receptors were obtained from a human donor in good health. The CDR3 runs from the conserved cysteine through the conserved F or W. The D gene is left open where the match is weak. Only some rows state a clone size, as once, few, many or a class for expanded clones.

j_gene,len,abundance,v_gene,d_gene,CDR3nt,CDR3aa
TRBJ1-4,16,.,TRBV3-1,.,TGTGCCAGCAGCCCTTCGAGGTTAAACCGAGGGGAAAAACTGTTTTTT,CASSPSRLNRGEKLFF
TRBJ1-5,15,.,TRBV4-1,TRBD1,TGCGCCAGCCCGGAAAGGGGAACAGGGGATCAGCCCCAGCATTTT,CASPERGTGDQPQHF
TRBJ1-5,15,.,TRBV20-1,.,TGCAGTGCTAGAGAGGCGGGCCGACTCAATCAGCCCCAGCATTTT,CSAREAGRLNQPQHF
TRBJ2-3,14,.,TRBV5-6,.,TGTGCCAGCAGTCGGGACATCCGCACAGATACGCAGTATTTT,CASSRDIRTDTQYF
TRBJ1-2,13,.,TRBV18,.,TGTGCCAGCTCCCCCGCAGGGTACTATGGCTACACCTTC,CASSPAGYYGYTF
TRBJ2-2,16,once,TRBV6-2/TRBV6-3,.,TGTGCCAGCAGTTATAGGAGGGGACGCCCCAACGGGGAGCTGTTTTTT,CASSYRRGRPNGELFF
TRBJ2-2,11,.,TRBV5-4,.,TGTGCCAGCAGGGGGCCCGGGGAGCTGTTTTTT,CASRGPGELFF
TRBJ2-5,12,.,TRBV20-1,.,TGCAGTGTGGATCAGTTCCAAGAGACCCAGTACTTC,CSVDQFQETQYF
TRBJ1-5,14,.,TRBV20-1,.,TGCAGTGCTAGTGTCGGACAGAACAATCAGCCCCAGCATTTT,CSASVGQNNQPQHF
TRBJ2-3,17,.,TRBV28,TRBD2,TGTGCCAGCAGTTTTGGTCTAGCGGGGTATAGCACAGATACGCAGTATTTT,CASSFGLAGYSTDTQYF
TRBJ2-1,12,.,TRBV29-1,TRBD1,TGCAGCGTGTTGGACAGGGGTAATGAGCAGTTCTTC,CSVLDRGNEQFF
TRBJ1-4,14,.,TRBV7-2,TRBD1,TGTGCCAGCAGCGACTCAGGGGGCAGAGAAAAACTGTTTTTT,CASSDSGGREKLFF
TRBJ1-2,15,.,TRBV5-1,.,TGCGCCAGCAGCTATTCCCCGGGGGCCCCCTATGGCTACACCTTC,CASSYSPGAPYGYTF
TRBJ2-5,15,.,TRBV7-9,.,TGTGCCAGCAGCTTAGTTACTACGGTTCAAGAGACCCAGTACTTC,CASSLVTTVQETQYF
TRBJ1-5,13,.,TRBV28,.,TGTGCCACCGAAAAGGGATTCAATCAGCCCCAGCATTTT,CATEKGFNQPQHF
TRBJ2-3,15,.,TRBV20-1,TRBD1,TGCAGTGGCCTAAAGGGACAGGGCAACACAGATACGCAGTATTTT,CSGLKGQGNTDTQYF
TRBJ2-4,18,.,TRBV3-1,.,TGTGCCAGCAGCCAATTCGTGAGAGGAATAATAGCCAAAAACATTCAGTACTTC,CASSQFVRGIIAKNIQYF
TRBJ1-3,13,.,TRBV2,.,TGTGCCAGCAGTCCTCGTGGGGGAAACACCATATATTTT,CASSPRGGNTIYF
TRBJ1-2,13,.,TRBV27,.,TGTGCCAGCAGTCCTCGACAGGCCTATGGCTACACCTTC,CASSPRQAYGYTF
TRBJ1-2,14,.,TRBV3-1,.,TGTGCCAGCAGCCTATCCGCGGGGGCGGGAGGCTACACCTTC,CASSLSAGAGGYTF
TRBJ2-5,17,.,TRBV20-1,.,TGCAGTGCTCATGGGGGACTTGGTTCACCAGTTTCGAAGACCCAGTACTTC,CSAHGGLGSPVSKTQYF
TRBJ1-6,15,.,TRBV7-2,TRBD1,TGTGCCAGCAGGCGAACAGGGGTTGGTAATTCACCCCTCCACTTT,CASRRTGVGNSPLHF
TRBJ1-6,14,.,TRBV6-5,.,TGTGCCAGCCGATCCGGGGGGCAAAATTCACCCCTCCACTTT,CASRSGGQNSPLHF